A selection of T cell receptor beta chains follows, all from one sample in a study of breast tumors, draining lymph nodes, adjacent tissues. Each CDR3 protein is one row after TCRdb ran MiXCR on the multiplex PCR reads. The repertoire holds about 130,000 distinct CDR3 sequences, with around 20% as singletons. The sample taken for sequencing was axillary lymph node tissue. These TCRs come from a female donor with breast cancer. Some clones in this sample may be carry-over from other donors' samples. The CDR3 runs from the conserved cysteine through the conserved F or W. A D gene is named only where the DNA matches it firmly. A clone size is listed for some rows: how often the clone was seen (once, few, many), or a class if it is expanded.

j_call	v_call	d_call	clone_size	cdr3_aa	cdr3_nt
TRBJ2-7	TRBV5-8	-	many	CASSFWTASYEQYF	TGTGCCAGCAGCTTTTGGACAGCCTCCTACGAGCAGTACTTC
TRBJ2-3	TRBV20-1	TRBD2	many	CSASSGSGTDTQYF	TGCAGTGCTAGTAGCGGGAGCGGCACAGATACGCAGTATTTT
TRBJ1-4	TRBV15	-	many	CATSRVRRANEKLFF	TGTGCCACCAGCAGAGTCCGGAGGGCAAATGAAAAACTGTTTTTT
TRBJ1-5	TRBV19	-	few	CASSRQYNQPQHF	TGTGCCAGTAGTCGACAGTACAATCAGCCCCAGCATTTT
TRBJ2-7	TRBV20-1	-	many	CSARDGVSYEQYF	TGCAGTGCTAGGGACGGAGTCTCCTACGAGCAGTACTTC
TRBJ2-3	TRBV10-2	-	many	CASSEFISGTDTQYF	TGCGCCAGCAGTGAGTTCATTAGCGGCACAGATACGCAGTATTTT
TRBJ1-4	TRBV5-1	-	many	CASSLVHGAEKLFF	TGCGCCAGCAGCTTGGTTCACGGGGCTGAAAAACTGTTTTTT
TRBJ1-1	TRBV25-1	-	once	CASRGDSYTEAFF	TGTGCCAGCAGGGGGGACTCCTACACTGAAGCTTTCTTT
TRBJ1-1	TRBV20-1	-	-	CSVQQTLNTEAFF	TGCAGTGTTCAGCAGACCCTGAACACTGAAGCTTTCTTT
TRBJ2-3	TRBV3-1	-	once	CASSQVMAAQQYF	TGTGCCAGCAGCCAAGTTATGGCCGCTCAGCAGTATTTT
TRBJ1-2	TRBV20-1	-	many	CIARGPKEHGYTF	TGCATTGCACGGGGACCGAAGGAGCATGGCTACACCTTC
TRBJ1-2	TRBV28	-	few	CATYPRYYGYTF	TGTGCCACCTACCCCCGATACTATGGCTACACCTTC
TRBJ2-1	TRBV30	-	once	CAWSYDRSGEQSF	TGTGCCTGGAGTTATGATCGCTCCGGTGAGCAGTCCTTC
TRBJ1-2	TRBV28	TRBD1	-	CATTRDRGQNGYTF	TGTGCCACCACCCGGGACAGGGGGCAAAATGGCTACACCTTC
TRBJ1-6	TRBV2	-	-	CASSDELGSPLHF	TGTGCCAGCAGTGACGAGCTGGGGTCACCCCTCCACTTT
TRBJ1-6	TRBV9	TRBD1	many	CASSVATGQGSPLHF	TGTGCCAGCAGCGTAGCGACGGGACAGGGCTCACCCCTCCACTTT